This is a list of T cell receptor beta chains from one sample in a study of cytomegalovirus exposure and HLA in healthy donors. Generated by immunoSEQ multiplex PCR, the TCRdb table keeps only in-frame clones and is missing some. The table has around 200,000 clones, about 86% seen once; the top ten hold roughly 0.33%. The sample consisted of PBMCs. The receptors were gathered from a woman aged 25 to 39 in good health and CMV-seronegative. Each CDR3 is given with its conserved first and last residue. The D gene is left open where the match is weak. Only part of the rows carry a size: once, few, many, or a class if the clone is expanded.

TRBD2 | - | TRBJ2-7 | TRBV18 | CASSPVSSGSGEQYF | TGTGCCAGCTCACCGGTCTCTAGCGGGAGTGGCGAGCAGTACTTC
- | - | TRBJ1-2 | TRBV5-1 | CASSLHPSNYGYTF | TGCGCCAGCAGCTTACACCCCAGTAACTATGGCTACACCTTC
- | - | TRBJ2-1 | TRBV19 | CASSIIGTNNEQFF | TGTGCCAGTAGTATAATTGGGACAAACAATGAGCAGTTCTTC
- | - | TRBJ1-1 | TRBV7-2 | CASSFNGNTEAFF | TGTGCCAGCAGCTTTAACGGGAACACTGAAGCTTTCTTT
- | - | TRBJ2-3 | TRBV30 | CAWREGSTDTQYF | TGTGCCTGGAGGGAGGGGAGCACAGATACGCAGTATTTT
- | - | TRBJ2-3 | TRBV5-1 | CASSLGGTPSTDTQYF | TGCGCCAGCAGCTTGGGGGGGACTCCAAGCACAGATACGCAGTATTTT
TRBD1 | once | TRBJ1-1 | TRBV5-5 | CASSFGQGNTEAFF | TGTGCCAGCAGCTTTGGACAGGGCAACACTGAAGCTTTCTTT
TRBD1 | - | TRBJ2-3 | TRBV6-5 | CASSYSTGFSDTQYF | TGTGCCAGCAGTTACTCGACAGGGTTTTCGGATACGCAGTATTTT
TRBD1 | - | TRBJ2-3 | TRBV5-6 | CASSLALGQGVTDTQYF | TGTGCCAGCAGCTTGGCCTTGGGACAGGGTGTTACAGATACGCAGTATTTT
TRBD1 | - | TRBJ2-7 | TRBV2 | CASRAFLRGQGGNEQYF | TGTGCCAGCAGGGCCTTCCTAAGGGGACAGGGGGGGAACGAGCAGTACTTC
- | - | TRBJ2-1 | TRBV5-1 | CASSPIKDEQFF | TGCGCCAGCAGCCCTATTAAAGATGAGCAGTTCTTC
- | - | TRBJ2-3 | TRBV5-1 | CASSLQGSSTDTQYF | TGCGCCAGCAGCTTACAGGGCTCTTCCACAGATACGCAGTATTTT
TRBD1 | few | TRBJ1-6 | TRBV2 | CASNDRGTGSPLHF | TGTGCCAGCAACGACAGGGGGACTGGGTCACCCCTCCACTTT
- | few | TRBJ2-1 | TRBV11-1 | CASPFAGRDNEQFF | TGTGCCAGCCCCTTTGCGGGGAGAGACAATGAGCAGTTCTTC
- | once | TRBJ2-1 | TRBV7-2 | CASSLAVAREQFF | TGTGCCAGCAGCTTAGCGGTAGCTAGGGAGCAGTTCTTC
- | once | TRBJ2-1 | TRBV30 | CAWSVGLGANEQFF | TGTGCCTGGAGTGTAGGTCTGGGGGCGAATGAGCAGTTCTTC
- | - | TRBJ2-3 | TRBV4-1 | CASSQKQGGGTDTQYF | TGCGCCAGCAGCCAAAAACAGGGGGGGGGCACAGATACGCAGTATTTT